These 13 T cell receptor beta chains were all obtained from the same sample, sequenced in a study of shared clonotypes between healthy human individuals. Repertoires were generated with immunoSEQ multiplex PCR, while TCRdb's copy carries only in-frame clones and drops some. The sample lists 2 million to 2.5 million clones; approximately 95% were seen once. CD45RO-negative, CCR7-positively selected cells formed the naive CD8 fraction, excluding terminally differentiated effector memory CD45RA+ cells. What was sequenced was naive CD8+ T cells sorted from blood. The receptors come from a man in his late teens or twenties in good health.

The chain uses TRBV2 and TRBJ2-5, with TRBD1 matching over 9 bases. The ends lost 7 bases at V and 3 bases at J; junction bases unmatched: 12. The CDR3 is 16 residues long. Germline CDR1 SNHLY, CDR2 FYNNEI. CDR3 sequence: CASKEPGQGEEETQYF. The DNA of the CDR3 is TGTGCCAGCAAAGAACCGGGACAGGGAGAGGAAGAGACCCAGTACTTC. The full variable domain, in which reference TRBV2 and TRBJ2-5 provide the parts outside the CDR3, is EPEVTQTPSHQVTQMGQEVILRCVPISNHLYFYWYRQILGQKVEFLVSFYNNEISEKSEIFDDQFSVERPDGSNFTLKIRSTKLEDSAMYFCASKEPGQGEEETQYFGPGTRLLVL.

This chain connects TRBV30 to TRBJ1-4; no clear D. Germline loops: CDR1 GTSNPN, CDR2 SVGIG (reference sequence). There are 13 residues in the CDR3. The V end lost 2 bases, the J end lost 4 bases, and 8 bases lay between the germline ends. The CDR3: CAWSLGSNEKLFF. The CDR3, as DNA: TGTGCCTGGAGTTTAGGGAGTAATGAAAAACTGTTTTTT.

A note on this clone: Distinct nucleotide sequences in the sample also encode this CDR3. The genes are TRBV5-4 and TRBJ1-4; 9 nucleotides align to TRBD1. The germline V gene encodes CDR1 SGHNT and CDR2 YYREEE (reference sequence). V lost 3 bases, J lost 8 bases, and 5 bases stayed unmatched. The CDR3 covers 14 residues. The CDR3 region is CASSSGTGNEKLFF. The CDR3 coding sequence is TGTGCCAGCAGCTCTGGGACAGGGAACGAAAAACTGTTTTTT.

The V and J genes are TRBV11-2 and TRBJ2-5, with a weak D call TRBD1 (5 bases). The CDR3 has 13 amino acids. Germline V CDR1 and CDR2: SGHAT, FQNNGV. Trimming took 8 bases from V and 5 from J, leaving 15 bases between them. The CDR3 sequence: CASRRAVDETQYF. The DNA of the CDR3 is TGTGCCAGCCGCAGGGCGGTGGATGAGACCCAGTACTTC.

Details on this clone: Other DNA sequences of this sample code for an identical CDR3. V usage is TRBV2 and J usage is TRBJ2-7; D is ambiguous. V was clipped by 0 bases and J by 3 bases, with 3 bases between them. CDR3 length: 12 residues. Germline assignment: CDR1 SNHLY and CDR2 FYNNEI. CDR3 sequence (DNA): TGTGCCAGCAGTGAAGCGCTCTACGAGCAGTACTTC. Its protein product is CASSEALYEQYF.

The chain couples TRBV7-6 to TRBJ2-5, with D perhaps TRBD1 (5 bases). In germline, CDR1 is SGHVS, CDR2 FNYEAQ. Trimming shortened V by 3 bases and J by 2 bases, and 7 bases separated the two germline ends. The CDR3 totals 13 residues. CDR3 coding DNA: TGTGCCAGCAGCTTCTCAGGGCAAGAGACCCAGTACTTC. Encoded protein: CASSFSGQETQYF. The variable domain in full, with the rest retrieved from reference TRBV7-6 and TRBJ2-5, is GAGVSQSPRYKVTKRGQDVALRCDPISGHVSLYWYRQALGQGPEFLTYFNYEAQQDKSGLPNDRFSAERPEGSISTLTIQRTEQRDSAMYRCASSFSGQETQYFGPGTRLLVL.

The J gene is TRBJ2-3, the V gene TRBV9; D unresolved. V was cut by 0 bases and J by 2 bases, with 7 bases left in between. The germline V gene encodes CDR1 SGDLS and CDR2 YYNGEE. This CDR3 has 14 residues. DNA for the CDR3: TGTGCCAGCAGCGTAGAACTAATCACAGATACGCAGTATTTT. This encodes CASSVELITDTQYF.

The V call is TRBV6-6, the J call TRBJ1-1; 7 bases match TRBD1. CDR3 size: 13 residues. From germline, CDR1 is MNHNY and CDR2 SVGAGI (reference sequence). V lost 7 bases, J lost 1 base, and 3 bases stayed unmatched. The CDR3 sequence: CASNDRENTEAFF. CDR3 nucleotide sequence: TGTGCCAGCAACGACAGGGAGAACACTGAAGCTTTCTTT.

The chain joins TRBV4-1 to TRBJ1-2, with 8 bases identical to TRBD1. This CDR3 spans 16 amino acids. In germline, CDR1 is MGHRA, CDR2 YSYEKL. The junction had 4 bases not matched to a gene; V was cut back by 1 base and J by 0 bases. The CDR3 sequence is CASSQGGTGANYGYTF. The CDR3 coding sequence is TGCGCCAGCAGCCAAGGGGGGACAGGAGCTAACTATGGCTACACCTTC.

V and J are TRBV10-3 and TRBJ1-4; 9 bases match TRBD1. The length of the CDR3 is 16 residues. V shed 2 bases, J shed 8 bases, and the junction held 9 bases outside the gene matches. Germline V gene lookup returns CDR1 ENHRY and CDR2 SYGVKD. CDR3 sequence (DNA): TGTGCCATCAGTGAGAGGACAGGGGAAGATAGGGAAAAACTGTTTTTT. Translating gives CAISERTGEDREKLFF.

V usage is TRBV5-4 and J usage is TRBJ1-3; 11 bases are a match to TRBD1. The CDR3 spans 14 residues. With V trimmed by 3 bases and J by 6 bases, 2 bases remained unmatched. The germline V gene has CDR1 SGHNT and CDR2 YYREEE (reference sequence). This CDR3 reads CASSWDRGSNTIYF. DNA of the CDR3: TGTGCCAGCAGCTGGGACAGGGGGTCAAACACCATATATTTT.

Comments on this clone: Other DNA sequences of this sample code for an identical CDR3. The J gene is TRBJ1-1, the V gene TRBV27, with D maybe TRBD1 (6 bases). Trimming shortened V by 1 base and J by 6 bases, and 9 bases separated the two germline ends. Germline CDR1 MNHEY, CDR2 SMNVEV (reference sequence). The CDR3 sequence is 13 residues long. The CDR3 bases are TGTGCCAGCAGTTTATTAGGGGGGGCTGAAGCTTTCTTT. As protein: CASSLLGGAEAFF.

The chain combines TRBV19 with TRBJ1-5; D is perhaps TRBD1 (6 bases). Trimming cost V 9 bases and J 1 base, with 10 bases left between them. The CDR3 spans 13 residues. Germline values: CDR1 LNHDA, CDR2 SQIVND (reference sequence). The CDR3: CASTGQSNQPQHF. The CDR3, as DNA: TGTGCCAGCACGGGACAAAGCAATCAGCCCCAGCATTTT.